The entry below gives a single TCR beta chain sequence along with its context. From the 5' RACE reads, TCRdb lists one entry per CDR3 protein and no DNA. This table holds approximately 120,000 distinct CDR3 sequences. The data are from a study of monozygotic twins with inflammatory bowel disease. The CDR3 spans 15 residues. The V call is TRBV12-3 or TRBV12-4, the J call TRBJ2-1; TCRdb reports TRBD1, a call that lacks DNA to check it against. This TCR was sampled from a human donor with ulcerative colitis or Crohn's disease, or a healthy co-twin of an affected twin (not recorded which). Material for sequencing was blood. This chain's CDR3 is CASSLRGTGVDEQFF.